The 14 T cell receptor beta chains presented below share a single source sample, sequenced in a study of OX40 agonist ivuxolimab in advanced cancers. Some clones are missing from TCRdb's copy, which holds only in-frame ones; the method was immunoSEQ multiplex PCR. The sample holds 9,500 to 14,000 clones, 70% to 90% seen once. Specimen: CD4+ or CD8+ T cells sorted from blood, collected in a trial of the OX40 agonist ivuxolimab. Receptors originate from an adult with an advanced solid tumor such as melanoma, head and neck, liver or kidney cancer.

The CDR3 nucleotides are TGTGCCAGCAGCCAAGAACACAGGTCCATCTCCTACGAGCAGTACTTC. Translated, it gives CASSQEHRSISYEQYF. The chain combines TRBV14 with TRBJ2-7, with a tentative D call TRBD1 (5 bases). The CDR3 consists of 16 residues. Germline CDR1 is SGHDN and CDR2 is FVKESK. Deletions cut 0 bases from V and 0 bases from J, with 12 bases between. Supplemented by reference TRBV14 and TRBJ2-7, the full variable domain reads EAGVTQFPSHSVIEKGQTVTLRCDPISGHDNLYWYRRVMGKEIKFLLHFVKESKQDESGMPNNRFLAERTGGTYSTLKVQPAELEDSGVYFCASSQEHRSISYEQYFGPGTRLTVT.

This chain uses TRBV6-5 with TRBJ1-2, with 7 bases lining up with TRBD1. The CDR3 sequence is 12 residues long. The germline V gene has CDR1 MNHEY and CDR2 SVGAGI. The CDR3 bases are TGTGCGGGGATACAGGGGTTAAATGGCTACACCTTC. Its translation: CAGIQGLNGYTF.

The genes are TRBV4-1 and TRBJ1-2, with TRBD1 as a possible D gene (5 bases). Per the germline V gene, CDR1 is MGHRA and CDR2 is YSYEKL. Trimming removed 0 bases at V and 4 bases at J, with 12 bases between. The CDR3 contains 15 residues. DNA for the CDR3: TGCGCCAGCAGCCAAGAAAAGGGGCGAGGCTATGGCTACACCTTC. Translating gives CASSQEKGRGYGYTF.

The J gene is TRBJ1-3, the V gene TRBV9, with 8 bases fitting TRBD1. The CDR3 totals 15 residues. The trim removed 4 bases at V and 4 bases at J, leaving 7 bases unmatched. The germline V gene has CDR1 SGDLS and CDR2 YYNGEE. CDR3 loop: CASSPTGARGNTIYF. CDR3 coding DNA: TGTGCCAGCAGCCCGACAGGGGCGAGAGGAAACACCATATATTTT.

The rearrangement joins TRBV15 to TRBJ2-6; D remains unclear. The CDR3 contains 16 residues. Germline-derived CDR1 and CDR2 are LNHNV and YYDKDF (reference sequence). V was cut by 3 bases and J by 1 base, with 10 bases left in between. The CDR3 is CATSSKMGSGANVLTF. The CDR3 nucleotides read TGTGCCACCAGCAGTAAAATGGGGTCTGGGGCCAACGTCCTGACTTTC.

This chain links TRBV14 with TRBJ2-7; the match to TRBD1 covers 10 bases. Germline V gene lookup returns CDR1 SGHDN and CDR2 FVKESK. The junction had 5 bases not matched to a gene; V was cut back by 4 bases and J by 5 bases. This CDR3 is 14 amino acids long. This CDR3 is CASSLGQGVDEQYF. The CDR3 DNA is TGTGCCAGCAGCCTAGGACAGGGGGTTGACGAGCAGTACTTC.

V usage is TRBV5-1 and J usage is TRBJ1-3; D call uncertain. The CDR3 runs to 14 residues. CDR1 SGHRS and CDR2 YFSETQ come from the germline V gene. The V end was cut by 2 bases, the J end by 2 bases, with 8 bases between. CDR3 sequence (DNA): TGCGCCAGCAGCTTCTTTGGGGCTGGAAACACCATATATTTT. The encoded protein is CASSFFGAGNTIYF.

The chain carries TRBV13 and TRBJ2-1; 12 nucleotides match TRBD2. The CDR3 has 15 amino acids. Germline CDR1 PRHDT, CDR2 FYEKMQ (reference sequence). J was trimmed by 9 bases and V by 5 bases; bases with no gene match: 8. Written as DNA, the CDR3 is TGTGCCAGCAGCCCAGAGACTAGCGGGAGTATTGAGCAGTTCTTC. Its translation: CASSPETSGSIEQFF.

This chain uses TRBV9 with TRBJ2-5; tentative D call: TRBD2 (6 bases). CDR1 is SGDLS and CDR2 is YYNGEE in the germline V gene. The CDR3 is 15 amino acids. Trimming took 0 bases from V and 5 from J, leaving 14 bases between them. CDR3 nucleotide sequence: TGTGCCAGCAGCGTAGGGGGCGGAGGGAGGGAGACCCAGTACTTC. It codes for CASSVGGGGRETQYF. The full variable domain, completed using reference TRBV9 and TRBJ2-5, is DSGVTQTPKHLITATGQRVTLRCSPRSGDLSVYWYQQSLDQGLQFLIQYYNGEERAKGNILERFSAQQFPDLHSELNLSSLELGDSALYFCASSVGGGGRETQYFGPGTRLLVL.

The gene calls are TRBV7-6 and TRBJ1-1; the D is unclear. From germline, CDR1 is SGHVS and CDR2 FNYEAQ. The CDR3 length is 13 residues. V was clipped by 3 bases and J by 2 bases, with 7 bases between them. CDR3 in amino acids: CASSLVANTEAFF. The CDR3 DNA is TGTGCCAGCAGCTTGGTAGCCAACACTGAAGCTTTCTTT. Full variable domain (rest looked up from reference TRBV7-6 and TRBJ1-1): GAGVSQSPRYKVTKRGQDVALRCDPISGHVSLYWYRQALGQGPEFLTYFNYEAQQDKSGLPNDRFSAERPEGSISTLTIQRTEQRDSAMYRCASSLVANTEAFFGQGTRLTVV.

A single count supports this clone. The rearrangement links TRBV7-9 to TRBJ2-5; no definite D call. Trimming stripped 4 bases from V and 3 bases from J, with 12 bases between. The CDR3 spans 14 residues. CDR1 is SEHNR, CDR2 FQNEAQ, per germline (reference sequence). The CDR3 nucleotides read TGTGCCAGCAGCTCATCGACTGAAGAAGAGACCCAGTACTTC. Protein: CASSSSTEEETQYF.

The chain carries TRBV5-1 and TRBJ2-7, with a weak D call TRBD1 (6 bases). CDR1 is SGHRS and CDR2 is YFSETQ in the germline V gene. This CDR3 has 16 amino acids. V dropped 0 bases and J dropped 1 base, with 14 bases sitting between them. In nucleotides, the CDR3 is TGCGCCAGCAGCTTGGGCGTAAATGACAGGTCCTACGAGCAGTACTTC. It is translated as CASSLGVNDRSYEQYF.

The rearrangement uses TRBV14 and TRBJ2-7; the match to TRBD1 covers 10 bases. This CDR3 comprises 14 residues. After removal of 4 bases from V and 9 bases from J, the junction contained 9 bases not matched to a gene. The germline V gene has CDR1 SGHDN and CDR2 FVKESK. CDR3 coding DNA: TGTGCCAGCAGCCCACGGACAGGGGGAAAAGCGCAGTACTTC. Translation gives CASSPRTGGKAQYF.

V is TRBV5-1 and J is TRBJ2-7, with D possibly being TRBD1 (5 bases). Germline assignment: CDR1 SGHRS and CDR2 YFSETQ. V lost 4 bases to trimming and J lost 0 bases, with 11 bases between them. This CDR3 is built from 14 residues. CDR3 sequence: CASSVTESSYEQYF. CDR3 in DNA: TGCGCCAGCAGCGTGACAGAAAGCTCCTACGAGCAGTACTTC.